This T cell receptor (beta chain) originates from a study of cytomegalovirus exposure and HLA in healthy donors. Study-wide results and limits: Listed as cytomegalovirus-associated were approximately 160 TCR beta chains.

The J segment lost 4 bases and the V segment lost 5 bases, leaving 5 bases of the junction unmatched. Germline V CDR1 and CDR2: LNHNV, YYDKDF (reference sequence). This CDR3 is 15 amino acids long. The study drew the donors from its roughly 130-subject validation cohort, separate from the 666-subject first cohort. In the case of this clone: The antigen is unknown.

This table comes from immunoSEQ multiplex PCR, and its TCRdb copy is limited to in-frame clones, with some not included. The sample records 120,000 to 150,000 clones, less than 90% being singletons. V usage is TRBV15 and J usage is TRBJ2-5; TRBD2 matches 12 bases. The TCR was taken from a woman under 30 in good health and CMV-seropositive. Sequencing was done on a sample of PBMCs. The CDR3 nucleotides are TGTGCCACCAGCCCGACTAGCGGGAGAGGAGAGACCCAGTACTTC. As protein: CATSPTSGRGETQYF.